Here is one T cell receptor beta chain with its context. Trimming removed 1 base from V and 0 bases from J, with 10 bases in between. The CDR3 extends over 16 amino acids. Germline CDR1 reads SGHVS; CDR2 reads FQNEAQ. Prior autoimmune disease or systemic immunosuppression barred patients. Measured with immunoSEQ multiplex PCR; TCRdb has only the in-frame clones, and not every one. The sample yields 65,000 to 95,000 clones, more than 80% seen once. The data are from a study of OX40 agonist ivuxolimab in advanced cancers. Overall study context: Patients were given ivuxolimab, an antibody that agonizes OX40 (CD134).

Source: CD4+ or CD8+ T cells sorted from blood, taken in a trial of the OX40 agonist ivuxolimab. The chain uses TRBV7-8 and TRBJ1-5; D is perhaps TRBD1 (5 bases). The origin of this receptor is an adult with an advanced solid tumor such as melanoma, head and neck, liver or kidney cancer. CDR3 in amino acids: CASSLDQGNSNQPQHF. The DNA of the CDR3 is TGTGCCAGCAGCTTAGACCAGGGTAATAGCAATCAGCCCCAGCATTTT.